A single TCR beta chain is shown here with its context. This sample was taken from a study of T cells in Graves' hyperthyroidism and ophthalmopathy. It was RNA transcripts that yielded the amplified TCR beta CDR3 regions. The study used the HTBI primer set for a first-round RT-PCR of the TCR CDR3. Each CDR3 protein gets one entry after TCRdb re-called the multiplex PCR reads with MiXCR. The repertoire holds over 500,000 distinct CDR3 sequences, with 12% to 15% as singletons. V lost 4 bases and J lost 7, with 8 bases in between. The CDR3 has 13 amino acids. The germline gives CDR1 MNHEY, CDR2 SMNVEV (reference sequence).

This receptor was identified in a woman in her forties with Graves' hyperthyroidism. The sequenced material came from blood. The chain carries TRBV27 and TRBJ1-6; no clear D. The CDR3 nucleotides read TGTGCCAGCAGTTCTGGGATAAATTCACCCCTCCACTTT. It translates to CASSSGINSPLHF.